Here is one T cell receptor (beta chain) with its context. The data derive from a study of sequential checkpoint blockade in melanoma. The overall study: Patients were randomized 1:1 to nivolumab-then-ipilimumab or ipilimumab-then-nivolumab first-line. Maintenance nivolumab came after either treatment sequence.

The V gene end was trimmed by 4 bases and the J gene end by 2 bases; junction bases not matched to a gene: 11. Germline CDR1 reads SGHRS; CDR2 reads YFSETQ. The CDR3 covers 17 residues. Sequencing was performed with immunoSEQ multiplex PCR; in TCRdb, only in-frame clones are kept and a portion is missing. The table includes approximately 12,000 clones, 60% to 80% detected once. Noted treatment: randomized to nivolumab then ipilimumab (arm A) or the reverse (arm B). Patients had received no earlier DNA-damaging chemotherapy. Live CD3+CD8+ CD19− CD56− cells were sorted from PBMCs. The sequencing here drew on CD8+ T cells sorted from blood (inferred from file names), taken from a patient given nivolumab and ipilimumab in sequence. This receptor was obtained from a human patient with melanoma. Some clones in this sample may be carry-over from other donors' samples. The chain links TRBV5-1 to TRBJ2-3; 9 positions match TRBD1. CDR3 bases: TGCGCCAGCAGCCTCAGGGGCCGGGACAGGGTCACAGATACGCAGTATTTT. Amino acids: CASSLRGRDRVTDTQYF.